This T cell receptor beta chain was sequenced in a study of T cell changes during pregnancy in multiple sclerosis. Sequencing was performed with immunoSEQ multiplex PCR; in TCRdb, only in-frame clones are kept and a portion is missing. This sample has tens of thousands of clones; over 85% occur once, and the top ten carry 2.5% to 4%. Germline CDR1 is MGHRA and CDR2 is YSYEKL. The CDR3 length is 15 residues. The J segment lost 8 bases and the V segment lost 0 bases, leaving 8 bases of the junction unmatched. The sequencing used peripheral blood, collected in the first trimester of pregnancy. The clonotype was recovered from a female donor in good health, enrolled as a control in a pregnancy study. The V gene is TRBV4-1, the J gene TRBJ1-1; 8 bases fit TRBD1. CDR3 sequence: CASSQEKVRGPEAFF. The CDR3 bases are TGCGCCAGCAGCCAAGAAAAGGTCAGGGGGCCCGAAGCTTTCTTT.